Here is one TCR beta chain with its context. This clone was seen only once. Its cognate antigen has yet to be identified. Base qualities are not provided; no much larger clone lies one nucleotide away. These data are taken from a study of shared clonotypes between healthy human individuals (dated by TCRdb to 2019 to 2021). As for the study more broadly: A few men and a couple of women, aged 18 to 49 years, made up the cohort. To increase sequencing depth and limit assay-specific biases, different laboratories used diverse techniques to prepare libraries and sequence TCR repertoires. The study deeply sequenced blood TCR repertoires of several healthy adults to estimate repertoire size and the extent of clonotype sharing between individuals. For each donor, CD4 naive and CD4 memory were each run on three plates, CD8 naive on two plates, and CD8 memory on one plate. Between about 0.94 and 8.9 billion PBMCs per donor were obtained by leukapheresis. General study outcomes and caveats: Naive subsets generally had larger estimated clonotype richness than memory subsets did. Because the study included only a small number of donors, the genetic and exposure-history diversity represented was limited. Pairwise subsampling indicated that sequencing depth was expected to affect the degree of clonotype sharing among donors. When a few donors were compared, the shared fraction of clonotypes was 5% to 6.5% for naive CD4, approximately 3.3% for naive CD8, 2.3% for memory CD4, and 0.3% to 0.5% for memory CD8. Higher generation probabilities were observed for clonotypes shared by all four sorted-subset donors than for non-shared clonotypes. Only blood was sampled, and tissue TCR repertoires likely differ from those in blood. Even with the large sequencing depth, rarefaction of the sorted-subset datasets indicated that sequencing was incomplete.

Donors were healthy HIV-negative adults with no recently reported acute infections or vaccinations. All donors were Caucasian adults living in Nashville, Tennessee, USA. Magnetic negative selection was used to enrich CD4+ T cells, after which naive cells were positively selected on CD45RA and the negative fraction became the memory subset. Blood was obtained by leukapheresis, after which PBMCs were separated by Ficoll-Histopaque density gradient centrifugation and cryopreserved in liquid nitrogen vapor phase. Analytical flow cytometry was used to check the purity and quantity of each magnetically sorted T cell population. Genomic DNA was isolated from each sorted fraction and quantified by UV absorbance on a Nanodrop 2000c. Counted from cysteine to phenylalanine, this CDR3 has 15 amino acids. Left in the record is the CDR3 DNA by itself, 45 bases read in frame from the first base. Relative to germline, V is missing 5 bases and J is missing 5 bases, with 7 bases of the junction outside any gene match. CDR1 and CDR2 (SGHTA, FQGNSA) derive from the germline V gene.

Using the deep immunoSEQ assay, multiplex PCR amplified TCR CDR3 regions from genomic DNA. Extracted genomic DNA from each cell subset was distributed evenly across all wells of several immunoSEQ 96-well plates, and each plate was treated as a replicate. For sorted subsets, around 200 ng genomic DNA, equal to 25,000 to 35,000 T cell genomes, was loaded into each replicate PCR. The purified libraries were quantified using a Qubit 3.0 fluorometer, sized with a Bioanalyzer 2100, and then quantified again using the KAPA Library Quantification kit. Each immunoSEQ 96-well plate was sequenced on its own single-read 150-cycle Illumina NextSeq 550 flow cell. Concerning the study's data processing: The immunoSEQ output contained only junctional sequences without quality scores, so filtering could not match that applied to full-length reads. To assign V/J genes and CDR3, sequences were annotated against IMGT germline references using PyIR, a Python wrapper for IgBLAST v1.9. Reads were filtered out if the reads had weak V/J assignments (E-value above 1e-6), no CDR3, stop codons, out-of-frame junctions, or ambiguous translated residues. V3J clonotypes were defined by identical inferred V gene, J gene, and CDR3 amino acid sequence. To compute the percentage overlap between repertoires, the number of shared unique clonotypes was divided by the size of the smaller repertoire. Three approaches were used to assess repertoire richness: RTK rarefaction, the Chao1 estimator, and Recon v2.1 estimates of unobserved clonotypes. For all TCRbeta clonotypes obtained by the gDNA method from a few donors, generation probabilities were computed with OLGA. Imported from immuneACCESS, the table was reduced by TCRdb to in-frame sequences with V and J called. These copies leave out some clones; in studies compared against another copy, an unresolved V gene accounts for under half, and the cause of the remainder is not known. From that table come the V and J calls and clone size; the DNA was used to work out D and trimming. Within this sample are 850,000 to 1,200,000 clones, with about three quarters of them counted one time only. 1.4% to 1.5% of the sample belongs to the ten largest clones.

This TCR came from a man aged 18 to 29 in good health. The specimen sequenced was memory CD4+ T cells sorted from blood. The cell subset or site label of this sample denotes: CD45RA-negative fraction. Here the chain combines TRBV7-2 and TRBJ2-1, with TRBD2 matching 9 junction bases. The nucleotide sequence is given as TGTGCCAGCAGCCCTAAACTAGCGGGCAACAATGAGCAGTTCTTC. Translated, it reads CASSPKLAGNNEQFF.